The text below deals with one TCR beta chain. An end of the junction differs from the germline gene, which may be a read error. With a constant-region primer, TCR beta cDNA was made from approximately 520 ng of total RNA. It was through three nested multiplex PCR rounds of slightly modified ARM-PCR that TCR beta libraries arose. A C-beta reverse primer was combined with TRBV1-TRBV30 forward primers in the first two PCR rounds, and each round had about 10 cycles. Using its own MiXCR run on the multiplex PCR reads, TCRdb lists one record per CDR3 protein. The top ten clones hold less than 30% of a sample with 45,000 to 55,000 distinct CDR3 sequences, about two thirds of them seen once. The data belong to a study of tumor-infiltrating lymphocytes in primary liver carcinoma. Unsorted bulk tissue, roughly 20-32 mg of it, served as the source for co-extraction of RNA and DNA. Germline V gene data show CDR1 as MNHEY and CDR2 as SVGAGI. The CDR3 contains 18 residues.

The origin of this receptor is a middle-aged man with primary liver carcinoma and hepatitis B virus infection. The sample consisted of liver tumor tissue from sampling region 5. The subset here: tumor region T5, tumor centre. This chain uses TRBV6-5 with TRBJ2-6, with 8 bases matching TRBD1. The CDR3 loop is CASSLWTGMKAGANDLTF. CDR3 nucleotide sequence: TGTGCCAGTAGTCTTTGGACAGGGATGAAAGCTGGGGCCAACGACCTGACATTC.